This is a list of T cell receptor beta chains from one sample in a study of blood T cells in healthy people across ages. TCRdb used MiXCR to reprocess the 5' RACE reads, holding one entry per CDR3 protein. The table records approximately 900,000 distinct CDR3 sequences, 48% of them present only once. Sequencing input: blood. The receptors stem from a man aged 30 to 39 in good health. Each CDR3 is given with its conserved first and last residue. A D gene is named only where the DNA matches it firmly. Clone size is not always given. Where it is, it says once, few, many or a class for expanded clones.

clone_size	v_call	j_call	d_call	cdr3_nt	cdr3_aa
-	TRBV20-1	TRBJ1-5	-	TGCAGTGCAGCCGGGACGGATACGGGGCCCCAGCATTTT	CSAAGTDTGPQHF
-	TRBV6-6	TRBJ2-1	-	TGTGCCAGCAGCCAGGGGGGGCTTCGGTTCTTC	CASSQGGLRFF
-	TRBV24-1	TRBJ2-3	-	TGTGCCACCAGTGATTTGCGGGGCGACACAGATACGCAGTATTTT	CATSDLRGDTDTQYF
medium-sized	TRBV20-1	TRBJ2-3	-	TGCAGTGCTAGGGGACCCGCTGGCGGACTCACAGATACGCAGTATTTT	CSARGPAGGLTDTQYF
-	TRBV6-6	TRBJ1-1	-	TGTGCCAGCAGTCCCCAGCAAACTGAAGCTTTCTTT	CASSPQQTEAFF
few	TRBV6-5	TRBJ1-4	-	TGTGCCAGCAGTTACCTGAGGGGGGGCCGGGAAAAACTGTTTTTT	CASSYLRGGREKLFF
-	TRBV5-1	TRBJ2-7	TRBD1	TGCGCCAGCAGCGACGACAGGGGGCAGCACAATGAGCAGTACTTC	CASSDDRGQHNEQYF
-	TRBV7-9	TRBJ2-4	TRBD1	TGTGCCAGCAGCGCCGCCGGACAGGGTCAAAACATTCAGTACTTC	CASSAAGQGQNIQYF
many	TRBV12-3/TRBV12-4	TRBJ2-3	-	TGTGCCAGCAGTCCGGCGGCTAGCACAGATACGCAGTATTTT	CASSPAASTDTQYF
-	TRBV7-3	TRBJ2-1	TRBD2	TGTGCCAGCAGCCCGTTCGGGGGGGCTGACAATGAGCAGTTCTTC	CASSPFGGADNEQFF
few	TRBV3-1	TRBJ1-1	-	TGTGCCAGCAGCCCACGGGACAACACTGAAGCTTTCTTT	CASSPRDNTEAFF
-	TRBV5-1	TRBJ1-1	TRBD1	TGCGCCAGTTGCCAGGGGGGCACTGAAGCTTTCTTT	CASCQGGTEAFF
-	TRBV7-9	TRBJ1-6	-	TGTGCCAGCAGCTTAGCGGCAGGGGTATACTATAATTCACCCCTCCACTTT	CASSLAAGVYYNSPLHF
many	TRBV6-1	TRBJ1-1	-	TGTGCCAGCGCGGTAGGGTCCAACACTGAAGCTTTCTTT	CASAVGSNTEAFF
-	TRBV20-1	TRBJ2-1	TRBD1	TGCAGTGCTAGAGGGACAGGGGGCTACTTAGGTGAGCAGTTCTTC	CSARGTGGYLGEQFF
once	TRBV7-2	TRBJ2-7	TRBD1	TGTGCCAGCAGCGTAGACAGGGAATCGAGCGAGCAGTACTTC	CASSVDRESSEQYF
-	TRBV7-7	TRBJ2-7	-	TGTGCTAGCAGCCCCGCAGTCTCCTACGAGCAGTACTTC	CASSPAVSYEQYF
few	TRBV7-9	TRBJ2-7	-	TGTGCCAGCAGCTACGTCCCGGGGGAGTCCTACGAGCAGTACTTC	CASSYVPGESYEQYF
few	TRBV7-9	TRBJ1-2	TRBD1	TGTGCCAGCAGCGCCCGGGACAGTCTATATGGCTACACCTTC	CASSARDSLYGYTF
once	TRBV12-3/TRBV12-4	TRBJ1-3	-	TGTGCCAGCTCGTGGGGCACCATATATTTT	CASSWGTIYF
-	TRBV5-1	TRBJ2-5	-	TGCGCCAGCAGCTTGGGGACCCGGGGGCCCAATTACCAAGAGACCCAGTACTTC	CASSLGTRGPNYQETQYF
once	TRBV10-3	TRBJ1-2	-	TGTGCCATCAGTGGGCAGGGGACGGCTAACTATGGCTACACCTTC	CAISGQGTANYGYTF
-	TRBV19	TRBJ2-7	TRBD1	TGTGCCAGTAGTTCTCTCCCGACAGGGTTGGCCGAGCAGTACTTC	CASSSLPTGLAEQYF
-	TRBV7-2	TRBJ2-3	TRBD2	TGTGCCAGCAGCCCCCCGCGAGCGGGGGAGGGGGATACGCAGTATTTT	CASSPPRAGEGDTQYF
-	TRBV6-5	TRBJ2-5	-	TGTGCCAGCAGCCTAGCCCGGGGCCGAGGGACCCAGTACTTC	CASSLARGRGTQYF
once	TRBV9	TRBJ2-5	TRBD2	TGTGCCAGCAGCCCGAGAGGGACTAGCGGGGCGGGAGAGACCCAGTACTTC	CASSPRGTSGAGETQYF
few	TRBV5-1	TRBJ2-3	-	TGCGCCAGCAGCTTGGAGGTAGGCGGCAGCACAGATACGCAGTATTTT	CASSLEVGGSTDTQYF
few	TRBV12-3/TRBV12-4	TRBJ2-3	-	TGTGCCAGCAGTTTGTACGGGGAGAACACAGATACGCAGTATTTT	CASSLYGENTDTQYF